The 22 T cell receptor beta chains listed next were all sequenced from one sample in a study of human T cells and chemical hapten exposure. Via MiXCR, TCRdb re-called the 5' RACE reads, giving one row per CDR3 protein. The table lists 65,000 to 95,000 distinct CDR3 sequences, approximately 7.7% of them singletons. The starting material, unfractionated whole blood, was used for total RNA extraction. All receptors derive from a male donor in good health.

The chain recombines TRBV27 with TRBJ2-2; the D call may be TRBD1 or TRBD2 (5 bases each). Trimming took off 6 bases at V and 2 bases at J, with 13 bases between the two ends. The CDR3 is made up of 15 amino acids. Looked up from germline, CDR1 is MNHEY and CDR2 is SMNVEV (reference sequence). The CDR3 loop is CASRLSGGNTGELFF. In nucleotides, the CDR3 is TGTGCCAGCAGACTGTCTGGGGGAAACACCGGGGAGCTGTTTTTT.

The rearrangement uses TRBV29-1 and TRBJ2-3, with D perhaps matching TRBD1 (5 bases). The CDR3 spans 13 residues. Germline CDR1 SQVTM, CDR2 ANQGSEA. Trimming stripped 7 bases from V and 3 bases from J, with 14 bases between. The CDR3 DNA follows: TGCAGCGCCAGGGCTGGGGTGACAGATACGCAGTATTTT. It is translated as CSARAGVTDTQYF.

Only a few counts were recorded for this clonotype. The CDR3 DNA reads as TGCGCCAGCAGCCAAGCCCGGGGGACAGGGCCTTACGAGCAGTACTTC. This sequence encodes CASSQARGTGPYEQYF. This chain uses TRBV4-1 with TRBJ2-7; 9 nucleotides match TRBD1. The junction had 8 bases not matched to a gene; V was cut back by 1 base and J by 4 bases. This CDR3 region has 16 residues. Looked up from germline, CDR1 is MGHRA and CDR2 is YSYEKL.

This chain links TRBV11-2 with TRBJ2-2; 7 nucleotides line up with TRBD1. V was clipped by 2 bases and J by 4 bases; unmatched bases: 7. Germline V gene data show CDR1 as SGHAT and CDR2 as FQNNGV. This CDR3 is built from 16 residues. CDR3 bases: TGTGCCAGCAGCTTAAAGGGGGCGCTGGGCACCGGGGAGCTGTTTTTT. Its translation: CASSLKGALGTGELFF.

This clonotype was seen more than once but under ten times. The CDR3 region has the DNA TGCAGTGCTAGAGATCAGATCTATGGCTACACCTTC. Amino acid sequence: CSARDQIYGYTF. The rearrangement uses TRBV20-1 and TRBJ1-2; D ambiguous. V was trimmed by 0 bases and J by 4 bases, leaving 6 bases between them. The CDR3 sequence is 12 residues long. Germline CDR1 and CDR2: DFQATT and SNEGSKA (reference sequence).

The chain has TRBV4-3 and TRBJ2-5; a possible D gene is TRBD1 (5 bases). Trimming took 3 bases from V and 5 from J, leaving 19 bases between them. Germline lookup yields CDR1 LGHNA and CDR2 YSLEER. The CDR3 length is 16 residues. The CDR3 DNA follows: TGCGCCAGCAGCCAGGCTCTCGAGTCTGGGGCCGAGACCCAGTACTTC. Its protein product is CASSQALESGAETQYF.

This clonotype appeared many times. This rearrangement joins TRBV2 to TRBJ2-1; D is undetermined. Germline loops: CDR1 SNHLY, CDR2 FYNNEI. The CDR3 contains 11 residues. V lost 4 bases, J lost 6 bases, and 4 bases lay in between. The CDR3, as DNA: TGTGCCAGCAGTGCTGCCAATGAGCAGTTCTTC. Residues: CASSAANEQFF.

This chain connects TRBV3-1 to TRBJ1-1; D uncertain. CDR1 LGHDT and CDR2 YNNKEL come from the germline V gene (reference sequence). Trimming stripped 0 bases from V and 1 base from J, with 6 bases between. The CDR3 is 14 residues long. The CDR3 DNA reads TGTGCCAGCAGCCAAGAAAGGAGGAACACTGAAGCTTTCTTT. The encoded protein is CASSQERRNTEAFF.

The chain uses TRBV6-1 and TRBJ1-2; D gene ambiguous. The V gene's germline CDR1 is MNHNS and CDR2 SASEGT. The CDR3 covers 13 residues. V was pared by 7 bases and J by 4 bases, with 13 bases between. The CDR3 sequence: CASIPSQSYGYTF. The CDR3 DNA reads TGTGCCAGCATCCCAAGCCAGAGCTATGGCTACACCTTC.

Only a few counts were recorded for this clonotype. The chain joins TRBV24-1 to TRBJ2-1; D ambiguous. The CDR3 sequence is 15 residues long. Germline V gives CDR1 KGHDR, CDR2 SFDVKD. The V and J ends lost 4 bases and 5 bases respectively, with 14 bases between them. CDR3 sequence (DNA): TGTGCCACCAGTGAAGCCCAGGTTGGTCACAATGAGCAGTTCTTC. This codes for CATSEAQVGHNEQFF.

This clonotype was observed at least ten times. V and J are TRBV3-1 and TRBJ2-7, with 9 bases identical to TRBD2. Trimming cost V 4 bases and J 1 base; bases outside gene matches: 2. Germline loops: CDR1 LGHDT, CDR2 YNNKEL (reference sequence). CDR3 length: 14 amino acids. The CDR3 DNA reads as TGTGCCAGCAGCCTGACTAGCGGATCCTACGAGCAGTACTTC. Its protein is CASSLTSGSYEQYF.

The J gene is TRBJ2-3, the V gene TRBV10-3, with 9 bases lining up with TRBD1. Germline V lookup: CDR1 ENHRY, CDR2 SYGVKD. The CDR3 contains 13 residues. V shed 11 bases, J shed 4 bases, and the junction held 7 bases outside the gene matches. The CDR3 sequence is CAVRTGAADTQYF. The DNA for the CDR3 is TGTGCCGTAAGGACAGGGGCCGCAGATACGCAGTATTTT.

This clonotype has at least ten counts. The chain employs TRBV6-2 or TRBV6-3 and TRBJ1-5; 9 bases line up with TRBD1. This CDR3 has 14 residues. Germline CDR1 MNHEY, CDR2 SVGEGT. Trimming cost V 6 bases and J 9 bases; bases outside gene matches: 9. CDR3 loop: CASRPGQGTTPQHF. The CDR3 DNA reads TGTGCCAGCAGACCGGGACAGGGCACAACGCCCCAGCATTTT.

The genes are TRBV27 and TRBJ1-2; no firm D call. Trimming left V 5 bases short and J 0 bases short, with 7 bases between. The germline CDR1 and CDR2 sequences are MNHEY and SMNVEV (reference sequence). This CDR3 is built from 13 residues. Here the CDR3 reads CASSVQANYGYTF. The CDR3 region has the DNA TGTGCCAGCAGTGTCCAGGCTAACTATGGCTACACCTTC.

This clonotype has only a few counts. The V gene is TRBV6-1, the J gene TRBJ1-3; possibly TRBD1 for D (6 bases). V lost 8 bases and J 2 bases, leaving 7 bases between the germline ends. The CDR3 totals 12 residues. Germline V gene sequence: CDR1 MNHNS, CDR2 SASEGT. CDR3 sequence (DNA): TGTGCCAGCGGGACAACTGGAAACACCATATATTTT. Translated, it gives CASGTTGNTIYF.

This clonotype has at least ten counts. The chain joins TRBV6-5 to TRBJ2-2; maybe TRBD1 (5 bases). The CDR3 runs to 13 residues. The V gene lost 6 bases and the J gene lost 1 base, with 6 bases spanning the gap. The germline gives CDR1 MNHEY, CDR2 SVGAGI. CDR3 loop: CASRDRNTGELFF. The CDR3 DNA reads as TGTGCCAGCAGAGACAGGAACACCGGGGAGCTGTTTTTT.

The CDR3 reads CAISESPETYEQYF. CDR3 nucleotide sequence: TGTGCCATCAGTGAGTCGCCAGAGACCTACGAGCAGTACTTC. This chain connects TRBV10-3 to TRBJ2-7; unclear D gene. This CDR3 has 14 residues. In germline, CDR1 is ENHRY, CDR2 SYGVKD. Between the trimmed V and J ends, which lost 0 bases and 2 bases, there was a span of 8 bases.

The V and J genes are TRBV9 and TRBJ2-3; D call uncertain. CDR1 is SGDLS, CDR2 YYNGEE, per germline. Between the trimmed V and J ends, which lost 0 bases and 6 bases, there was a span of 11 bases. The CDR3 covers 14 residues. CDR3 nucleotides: TGTGCCAGCAGCGTAGAGGACCGATCGGATACGCAGTATTTT. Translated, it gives CASSVEDRSDTQYF. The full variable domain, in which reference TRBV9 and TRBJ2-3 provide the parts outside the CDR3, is DSGVTQTPKHLITATGQRVTLRCSPRSGDLSVYWYQQSLDQGLQFLIQYYNGEERAKGNILERFSAQQFPDLHSELNLSSLELGDSALYFCASSVEDRSDTQYFGPGTRLTVL.

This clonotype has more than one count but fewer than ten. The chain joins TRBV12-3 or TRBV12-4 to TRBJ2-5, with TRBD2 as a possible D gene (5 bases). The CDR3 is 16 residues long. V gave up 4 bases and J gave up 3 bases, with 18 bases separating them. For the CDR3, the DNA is TGTGCCAGCAGTTCCTTCGGGTGGGAGAGGAAAGAGACCCAGTACTTC. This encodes CASSSFGWERKETQYF.

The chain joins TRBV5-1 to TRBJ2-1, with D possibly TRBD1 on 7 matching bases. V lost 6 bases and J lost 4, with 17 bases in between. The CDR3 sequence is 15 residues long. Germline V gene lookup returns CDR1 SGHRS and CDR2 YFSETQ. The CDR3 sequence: CASTIAAGGYNEQFF. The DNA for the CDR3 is TGCGCCAGCACCATAGCGGCAGGGGGGTACAATGAGCAGTTCTTC.

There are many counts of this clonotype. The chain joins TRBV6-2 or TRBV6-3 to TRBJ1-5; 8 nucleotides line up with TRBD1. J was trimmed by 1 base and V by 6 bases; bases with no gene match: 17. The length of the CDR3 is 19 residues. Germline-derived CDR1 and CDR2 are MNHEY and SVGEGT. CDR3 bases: TGTGCCAGCAGCCCTAGGACAGGGATGGTATGGGGGAGCAATCAGCCCCAGCATTTT. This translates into CASSPRTGMVWGSNQPQHF.

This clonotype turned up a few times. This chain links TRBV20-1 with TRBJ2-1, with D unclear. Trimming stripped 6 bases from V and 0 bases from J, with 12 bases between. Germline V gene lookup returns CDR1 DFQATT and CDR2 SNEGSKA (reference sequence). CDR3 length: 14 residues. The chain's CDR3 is CSALHRSSYNEQFF. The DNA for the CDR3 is TGCAGTGCCCTACACCGAAGCTCCTACAATGAGCAGTTCTTC.